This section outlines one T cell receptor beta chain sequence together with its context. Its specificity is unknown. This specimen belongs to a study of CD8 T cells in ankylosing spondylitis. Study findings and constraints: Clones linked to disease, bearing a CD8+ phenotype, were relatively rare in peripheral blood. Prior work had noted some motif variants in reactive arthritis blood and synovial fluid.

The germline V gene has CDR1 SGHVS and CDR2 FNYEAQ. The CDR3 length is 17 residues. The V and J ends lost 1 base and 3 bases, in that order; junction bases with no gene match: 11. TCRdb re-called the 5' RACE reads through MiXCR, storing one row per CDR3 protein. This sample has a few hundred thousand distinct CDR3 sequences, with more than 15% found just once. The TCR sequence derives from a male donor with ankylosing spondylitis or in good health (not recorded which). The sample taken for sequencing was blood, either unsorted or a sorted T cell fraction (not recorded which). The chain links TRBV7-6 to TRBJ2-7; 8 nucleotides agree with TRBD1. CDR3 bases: TGTGCCAGCAGCTTAGGGCCACCGGGACAGGCGTACTACGAGCAGTACTTC. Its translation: CASSLGPPGQAYYEQYF.